Listed here are 23 T cell receptor beta chains from one sample, sequenced in a study of cytomegalovirus exposure and HLA in healthy donors. The PCR contained 60 Vbeta and 13 Jbeta primers. Here immunoSEQ multiplex PCR was the method, and the copy in TCRdb shows in-frame clones only, minus some. The sample yields about 100,000 clones, roughly 69% seen once. The sequenced sample consisted of PBMCs. These receptors came from a man aged 30-40 years in good health and CMV-seropositive.

This chain uses TRBV6-5 with TRBJ1-5; 9 bases line up with TRBD1. V lost 5 bases and J lost 4; bases outside the gene matches: 3. The V gene's germline CDR1 is MNHEY and CDR2 SVGAGI. The CDR3 totals 14 residues. CDR3 amino acids: CASSLGQGNQPQHF. In DNA, the CDR3 is TGTGCCAGCAGTCTGGGACAGGGTAATCAGCCCCAGCATTTT.

The rearrangement joins TRBV29-1 to TRBJ2-5; 10 bases are shared with TRBD2. V was pared by 8 bases and J by 5 bases, with 5 bases of the junction left unmatched. Germline CDR1 is SQVTM and CDR2 is ANQGSEA. This CDR3 is 12 amino acids long. The CDR3 nucleotides read TGCAGCCTTCTAGCGGGGGAGGAGACCCAGTACTTC. Translating gives CSLLAGEETQYF.

The rearrangement joins TRBV5-4 to TRBJ2-5, with D possibly TRBD1 on 6 matching bases. Trimming cost V 1 base and J 1 base, with 11 bases left between them. This CDR3 contains 15 residues. Per germline, CDR1 SGHNT and CDR2 YYREEE (reference sequence). CDR3 DNA: TGTGCCAGCAGCTTGCCTACAGGGTCCCAAGAGACCCAGTACTTC. It translates to CASSLPTGSQETQYF.

This clone was detected a few times. The chain links TRBV14 to TRBJ1-2; no clear D. This CDR3 is built from 15 residues. V lost 0 bases and J 4 bases, leaving 12 bases between the germline ends. The germline V gene encodes CDR1 SGHDN and CDR2 FVKESK. The CDR3 here is CASSQDRGLLYGYTF. CDR3 nucleotide sequence: TGTGCCAGCAGCCAAGATCGCGGGTTACTCTATGGCTACACCTTC.

V and J are TRBV6-6 and TRBJ2-3; the D gene is possibly TRBD1 (5 bases). This CDR3 contains 16 residues. The V end lost 6 bases, the J end lost 0 bases, and 16 bases lay between the germline ends. The germline V gene has CDR1 MNHNY and CDR2 SVGAGI (reference sequence). In DNA, the CDR3 is TGTGCCAGCAGCACCCCTATGGGGCGGAGCACAGATACGCAGTATTTT. Its translation is CASSTPMGRSTDTQYF.

The chain combines TRBV6-6 with TRBJ1-1, with D perhaps matching TRBD1 (6 bases). The germline V gene encodes CDR1 MNHNY and CDR2 SVGAGI (reference sequence). The CDR3 totals 12 residues. Deletions cut 2 bases from V and 10 bases from J, with 11 bases between. DNA for the CDR3: TGTGCCAGCAGTTACGTAGGGGGGGTAGCTTTCTTT. Protein sequence: CASSYVGGVAFF.

This clone was detected only a few times. The chain employs TRBV7-9 and TRBJ2-1; no clear D. This CDR3 is built from 13 residues. The germline V gene has CDR1 SEHNR and CDR2 FQNEAQ (reference sequence). V was trimmed by 0 bases and J by 7 bases, leaving 7 bases between them. Written as DNA, the CDR3 is TGTGCCAGCAGCTTAGCGCTAAGAAATGAGCAGTTCTTC. It is translated as CASSLALRNEQFF.

This chain links TRBV11-2 with TRBJ1-2, with D possibly matching TRBD1 (5 bases). The germline V gene has CDR1 SGHAT and CDR2 FQNNGV. V was shortened by 5 bases and J by 0 bases, with 16 bases between the two germline ends. This CDR3 is 16 amino acids long. DNA for the CDR3: TGTGCCAGCAGCCCACATGACAGTAACTCTAACTATGGCTACACCTTC. It is translated as CASSPHDSNSNYGYTF.

V and J are TRBV10-3 and TRBJ1-2, with TRBD1 identical over 8 bases. CDR1 ENHRY and CDR2 SYGVKD come from the germline V gene. With V trimmed by 6 bases and J by 2 bases, 2 bases remained unmatched. This CDR3 comprises 13 residues. The chain's CDR3 is CAIRDRDNYGYTF. The DNA of the CDR3 is TGTGCCATCAGGGACAGGGACAACTATGGCTACACCTTC.

CDR3 in amino acids: CAWSLVGYEQYF. The CDR3 bases are TGTGCCTGGAGCCTGGTCGGGTACGAGCAGTACTTC. This chain links TRBV30 with TRBJ2-7; D gene uncertain. Germline V gene data show CDR1 as GTSNPN and CDR2 as SVGIG (reference sequence). Trimming removed 3 bases from V and 4 bases from J, with 10 bases in between. There are 12 residues in the CDR3.

In DNA, the CDR3 is TGTGCCACCTTAAACAACGGACAGGGTATTTTGGGTGGCTATGGCTACACCTTC. Protein product: CATLNNGQGILGGYGYTF. This sequence joins TRBV7-9 and TRBJ1-2, with TRBD1 matching over 8 bases. Losses at the gene ends were 10 bases for V and 4 bases for J; bases not matched to a gene: 23. This CDR3 contains 18 residues. CDR1 is SEHNR, CDR2 FQNEAQ, per germline (reference sequence).

In its sample, this clone was seen a few times. The CDR3 spells CASSLVLAGGQETQYF. The CDR3, as DNA: TGCGCCAGCAGCTTGGTCCTAGCGGGGGGACAAGAGACCCAGTACTTC. The chain carries TRBV5-1 and TRBJ2-5, with TRBD2 matching 11 bases. Germline lookup yields CDR1 SGHRS and CDR2 YFSETQ. Trimming cost V 0 bases and J 2 bases; bases outside gene matches: 3. This CDR3 region has 16 residues.

This clone was counted between two and nine times. This rearrangement joins TRBV30 to TRBJ2-2; no reliable D call. Germline assignment: CDR1 GTSNPN and CDR2 SVGIG (reference sequence). CDR3 length: 14 residues. V was shortened by 0 bases and J by 4 bases, with 9 bases between the two germline ends. The CDR3 spells CAWSVLVPTGELFF. The CDR3, as DNA: TGTGCCTGGAGTGTACTCGTTCCCACCGGGGAGCTGTTTTTT.

As regards this clone: The junction does not match germline at one end; this may be a read error. Other DNA sequences in the sample encode the same CDR3. The rearrangement links TRBV10-3 to TRBJ2-7; D perhaps matches TRBD2 (6 bases). Germline loops: CDR1 ENHRY, CDR2 SYGVKD. The CDR3 runs to 12 residues. The CDR3 here is CAISDTGVEQYF. CDR3 DNA sequence: TGTGCCATCAGTGACACGGGGGTAGAGCAGTACTTT.

CDR3 residues: CSVDRGGLDTQYF. In nucleotides, the CDR3 is TGCAGCGTTGATCGGGGGGGACTAGATACGCAGTATTTT. The V gene is TRBV29-1, the J gene TRBJ2-3; 8 nucleotides match TRBD2. V shed 3 bases and J 5 bases; nucleotides not matched to a gene: 4. Per the germline V gene, CDR1 is SQVTM and CDR2 is ANQGSEA. The CDR3 is 13 residues long.

The rearrangement links TRBV5-6 to TRBJ2-2; 8 nucleotides align to TRBD2. The CDR3 contains 15 residues. J was trimmed by 7 bases and V by 2 bases; bases with no gene match: 7. The germline CDR1 and CDR2 sequences are SGHDT and YYEEEE. The CDR3 nucleotides read TGTGCCAGCAGCTTTTTCGGGGGGGCTTTCGGGGAGCTGTTTTTT. Encoded protein: CASSFFGGAFGELFF.

The V and J genes are TRBV27 and TRBJ1-2; 8 nucleotides match TRBD1. Per the germline V gene, CDR1 is MNHEY and CDR2 is SMNVEV (reference sequence). The V gene end was trimmed by 5 bases and the J gene end by 10 bases; junction bases not matched to a gene: 6. The CDR3 sequence is 12 residues long. CDR3 sequence: CASSPGQGDYTF. The CDR3 nucleotides read TGTGCCAGCAGTCCCGGACAGGGAGACTACACCTTC.

The chain uses TRBV6-1 and TRBJ1-1; 10 bases agree with TRBD1. The CDR3 spans 15 residues. After removal of 6 bases from V and 0 bases from J, the junction contained 4 bases not matched to a gene. The V gene's germline CDR1 is MNHNS and CDR2 SASEGT. CDR3 sequence (DNA): TGTGCCAGCAGAGGGACAGGGGATATGAACACTGAAGCTTTCTTT. Translated, it gives CASRGTGDMNTEAFF.

This chain links TRBV11-3 with TRBJ2-3; D is unresolved. Germline V gene sequence: CDR1 SGHNT, CDR2 YENEEA. CDR3 length: 13 amino acids. Trimming left V 4 bases short and J 0 bases short, with 5 bases between. The CDR3 reads CASSSHSTDTQYF. CDR3 DNA: TGTGCCAGCAGCTCACATAGCACAGATACGCAGTATTTT.

The V gene is TRBV2, the J gene TRBJ2-2, with TRBD1 as a possible D gene (5 bases). Germline V gene sequence: CDR1 SNHLY, CDR2 FYNNEI. The CDR3 has 13 residues. V was clipped by 6 bases and J by 5 bases, with 10 bases between them. CDR3 DNA sequence: TGTGCCAGCAGACCCGACAGTACCGGGGAGCTGTTTTTT. It yields the protein CASRPDSTGELFF.

The rearrangement joins TRBV6-6 to TRBJ2-5; maybe TRBD2 (6 bases). Germline V lookup: CDR1 MNHNY, CDR2 SVGAGI (reference sequence). The CDR3 is 15 residues long. V lost 0 bases to trimming and J lost 5 bases, with 13 bases between them. Here the CDR3 DNA reads TGTGCCAGCAGTTACTCTCGGGTAGCGGTCGAGACCCAGTACTTC. Its protein is CASSYSRVAVETQYF.

V and J are TRBV18 and TRBJ2-5; TRBD1 agrees at 9 bases. Germline V gene sequence: CDR1 KGHSH, CDR2 LQKENI. V dropped 3 bases and J dropped 3; count of bases not matched to a gene: 5. The CDR3 covers 15 residues. Here the CDR3 DNA reads TGTGCCAGCTCACCTCGGACAGGGGAGAAAGAGACCCAGTACTTC. It codes for CASSPRTGEKETQYF.

This clone has only a few counts. The chain is built from TRBV2 and TRBJ2-3; D possibly corresponds to TRBD1 (6 bases). The germline V gene has CDR1 SNHLY and CDR2 FYNNEI. CDR3 length: 14 residues. V shed 6 bases and J shed 1 base, with 11 bases lying between them. The CDR3 reads CASRENRGTDTQYF. CDR3 bases: TGTGCCAGCAGGGAGAACAGGGGCACAGATACGCAGTATTTT. Supplemented by reference TRBV2 and TRBJ2-3, the full variable domain reads EPEVTQTPSHQVTQMGQEVILRCVPISNHLYFYWYRQILGQKVEFLVSFYNNEISEKSEIFDDQFSVERPDGSNFTLKIRSTKLEDSAMYFCASRENRGTDTQYFGPGTRLTVL.